The next 24 T cell receptor beta chains were all read from a single sample in a study of T cell changes during pregnancy in multiple sclerosis. Some clones are missing from TCRdb's copy, which holds only in-frame ones; the method was immunoSEQ multiplex PCR. The data contain approximately 24,000 clones, roughly 90% of them singletons. Sequences were derived from CD8+ T cells from peripheral blood mononuclear cells, sampled in the third trimester of pregnancy. These receptors were collected from a female donor in good health, enrolled as a control in a pregnancy study.

The gene calls are TRBV2 and TRBJ2-7, with TRBD2 matching over 8 bases. Germline V gene sequence: CDR1 SNHLY, CDR2 FYNNEI. V trimming: 5 bases; J trimming: 7 bases; junction bases outside the gene matches: 25. This CDR3 has 19 residues. CDR3 nucleotides: TGTGCCAGCAGTCTTCCCGCCGCGGGACTAGGGAGGGCGGTAAAGGAGCAGTACTTC. Protein product: CASSLPAAGLGRAVKEQYF.

The rearrangement joins TRBV14 to TRBJ2-7; D remains ambiguous. Germline V lookup: CDR1 SGHDN, CDR2 FVKESK. The CDR3 totals 12 residues. Trimming shortened V by 1 base and J by 4 bases, and 5 bases separated the two germline ends. CDR3 sequence (DNA): TGTGCCAGCAGCCAAGGAGGTTACGAGCAGTACTTC. It encodes CASSQGGYEQYF.

This chain links TRBV11-2 with TRBJ2-3; TRBD2 matches 9 bases. Germline values: CDR1 SGHAT, CDR2 FQNNGV. The V segment lost 0 bases and the J segment 2 bases; nucleotides outside the gene matches: 6. This CDR3 is 17 amino acids long. The DNA for the CDR3 is TGTGCCAGCAGCTTAGACGGCGGGGGGGCAGACACAGATACGCAGTATTTT. It is translated as CASSLDGGGADTDTQYF. Full variable domain (remainder filled in from reference TRBV11-2 and TRBJ2-3): EAGVAQSPRYKIIEKRQSVAFWCNPISGHATLYWYQQILGQGPKLLIQFQNNGVVDDSQLPKDRFSAERLKGVDSTLKIQPAKLEDSAVYLCASSLDGGGADTDTQYFGPGTRLTVL.

The genes are TRBV5-6 and TRBJ2-3, with a tentative D call TRBD1 (6 bases). The ends were cut back, 3 bases at V and 6 bases at J, with 23 bases in the middle. This CDR3 has 17 residues. The germline V gene encodes CDR1 SGHDT and CDR2 YYEEEE. CDR3 coding DNA: TGTGCCAGCAGCTGGGACATAGTGGGTTTTGGGTCGGATACGCAGTATTTT. Protein sequence: CASSWDIVGFGSDTQYF.

This clone was counted a single time. The chain combines TRBV6-5 with TRBJ1-1, with D unresolved. Trimming removed 2 bases from V and 1 base from J, with 11 bases in between. Germline V gives CDR1 MNHEY, CDR2 SVGAGI. CDR3 size: 15 residues. The CDR3 DNA sequence: TGTGCCAGCAGTTACCGGGGATATGGGAACACTGAAGCTTTCTTT. Translation gives CASSYRGYGNTEAFF.

This clone has only one observation. This chain uses TRBV4-1 with TRBJ2-1; 10 bases align to TRBD2. V shed 4 bases, J shed 8 bases, and the junction held 8 bases outside the gene matches. Germline loops: CDR1 MGHRA, CDR2 YSYEKL. The CDR3 loop spans 15 amino acids. This CDR3 is CASSLLAGEGDEQFF. The CDR3 nucleotides read TGCGCCAGCAGCCTCCTAGCGGGAGAAGGGGATGAGCAGTTCTTC.

This rearrangement joins TRBV11-2 to TRBJ1-1, with D unclear. The V gene's germline CDR1 is SGHAT and CDR2 FQNNGV. The CDR3 spans 12 residues. V gave up 9 bases and J gave up 0 bases, with 8 bases separating them. The CDR3 coding sequence is TGTGCCAGTGAGACATTGAACACTGAAGCTTTCTTT. The encoded protein is CASETLNTEAFF.

The genes are TRBV27 and TRBJ1-2; 7 bases line up with TRBD1. The germline CDR1 and CDR2 sequences are MNHEY and SMNVEV (reference sequence). V lost 5 bases, J lost 7 bases, and 13 bases stayed unmatched. The CDR3 is 15 amino acids. CDR3 nucleotide sequence: TGTGCCAGCAGTGTAGCCCCAGGGGGGATTCTTGGCTACACCTTC. Protein sequence: CASSVAPGGILGYTF.

This chain joins TRBV5-6 and TRBJ1-1; D gene ambiguous. Germline assignment: CDR1 SGHDT and CDR2 YYEEEE. The CDR3 contains 13 residues. Trimming shortened V by 7 bases and J by 1 base, and 11 bases separated the two germline ends. The DNA of the CDR3 is TGTGCCAGCCATTTTTGGGCGAACACTGAAGCTTTCTTT. Translated, it gives CASHFWANTEAFF.

This CDR3 reads CAISVEGRDADTQYF. For the CDR3, the DNA is TGTGCCATCAGTGTGGAGGGCAGGGACGCAGATACGCAGTATTTT. The V call is TRBV10-3, the J call TRBJ2-3; possible D gene TRBD2, 6 bases. The CDR3 is made up of 15 amino acids. From germline, CDR1 is ENHRY and CDR2 SYGVKD. V was clipped by 4 bases and J by 4 bases, with 15 bases between them.

The chain combines TRBV27 with TRBJ2-4, with D possibly TRBD1 on 5 matching bases. V was cut by 4 bases and J by 13 bases, with 11 bases left in between. The germline gives CDR1 MNHEY, CDR2 SMNVEV (reference sequence). CDR3 length: 11 amino acids. CDR3 protein: CASSSESGQYF. CDR3 nucleotide sequence: TGTGCCAGCAGTTCGGAATCAGGGCAGTACTTC.

This sequence joins TRBV2 and TRBJ1-2; 7 bases fit TRBD1. V trimming: 6 bases; J trimming: 2 bases; junction bases outside the gene matches: 9. The CDR3 covers 15 residues. Germline values: CDR1 SNHLY, CDR2 FYNNEI. CDR3 bases: TGTGCCAGCAGCGACTTCGACAGGGCCAACTATGGCTACACCTTC. Translated, it gives CASSDFDRANYGYTF.

V is TRBV11-3 and J is TRBJ2-1; D is undetermined. Trimming stripped 3 bases from V and 0 bases from J, with 9 bases between. This CDR3 is 15 amino acids long. Germline CDR1 SGHNT, CDR2 YENEEA. CDR3 nucleotide sequence: TGTGCCAGCAGCTTTGCGGCTAGCTCCTACAATGAGCAGTTCTTC. It encodes CASSFAASSYNEQFF. Combining the CDR3 with reference TRBV11-3 and TRBJ2-1 gives the whole variable domain EAGVVQSPRYKIIEKKQPVAFWCNPISGHNTLYWYLQNLGQGPELLIRYENEEAVDDSQLPKDRFSAERLKGVDSTLKIQPAELGDSAVYLCASSFAASSYNEQFFGPGTRLTVL.

The rearrangement joins TRBV29-1 to TRBJ2-2, with 7 bases that match TRBD1. CDR3 length: 14 amino acids. V lost 0 bases, J lost 6 bases, and 4 bases stayed unmatched. Germline V lookup: CDR1 SQVTM, CDR2 ANQGSEA. The CDR3: CSVEDSQGAGELFF. The CDR3 DNA reads TGCAGCGTTGAAGATTCCCAGGGGGCCGGGGAGCTGTTTTTT.

This chain uses TRBV11-2 with TRBJ2-1, with 12 bases fitting TRBD2. Germline V CDR1 and CDR2: SGHAT, FQNNGV. J lost 9 bases, V lost 5 bases, and 5 bases had no gene match. CDR3 length: 14 amino acids. In nucleotides, the CDR3 is TGTGCCAGCAGCCCTCCACTAGCGGGAGGTGAGCAGTTCTTC. This codes for CASSPPLAGGEQFF. Variable domain in full (rest from reference TRBV11-2 and TRBJ2-1): EAGVAQSPRYKIIEKRQSVAFWCNPISGHATLYWYQQILGQGPKLLIQFQNNGVVDDSQLPKDRFSAERLKGVDSTLKIQPAKLEDSAVYLCASSPPLAGGEQFFGPGTRLTVL.

This clone showed up just once. The chain has TRBV7-9 and TRBJ2-2; 11 bases map to TRBD1. Germline V lookup: CDR1 SEHNR, CDR2 FQNEAQ (reference sequence). The CDR3 is 16 amino acids. Losses at the gene ends were 6 bases for V and 6 bases for J; bases not matched to a gene: 9. The CDR3 loop is CASREKDRGPAGELFF. The CDR3 region has the DNA TGTGCCAGCAGGGAAAAGGACAGGGGGCCAGCCGGGGAGCTGTTTTTT.

V usage is TRBV7-6 and J usage is TRBJ2-1, with TRBD2 matching over 10 bases. Germline V gene sequence: CDR1 SGHVS, CDR2 FNYEAQ. The V segment lost 4 bases and the J segment 3 bases; nucleotides outside the gene matches: 6. The CDR3 sequence is 16 residues long. CDR3 in amino acids: CASSSLTSGDYNEQFF. The CDR3 coding sequence is TGTGCCAGCAGCTCGCTAACTAGCGGGGACTACAATGAGCAGTTCTTC.

CDR3 loop: CASSLDNGNTEAFF. The CDR3 nucleotides read TGTGCCAGCAGTCTGGACAATGGAAACACTGAAGCTTTCTTT. The genes are TRBV27 and TRBJ1-1; D may be TRBD1 (5 bases). In germline, CDR1 is MNHEY, CDR2 SMNVEV (reference sequence). CDR3 size: 14 residues. The V end lost 5 bases, the J end lost 2 bases, and 12 bases lay between the germline ends.

The CDR3 bases are TGTGCCAGCAGTGAATGGACAGGGCATCAGCCCCAGCATTTT. Its protein product is CASSEWTGHQPQHF. V and J are TRBV6-5 and TRBJ1-5; 8 bases map to TRBD1. Per germline, CDR1 MNHEY and CDR2 SVGAGI. The CDR3 has 14 amino acids. Trimming cost V 5 bases and J 5 bases; bases outside gene matches: 5.

The genes are TRBV28 and TRBJ1-2, with TRBD1 matching 10 bases. Germline V gives CDR1 MDHEN, CDR2 SYDVKM. This CDR3 spans 14 amino acids. The trim removed 5 bases at V and 0 bases at J, leaving 0 bases unmatched. Here the CDR3 reads CASSGTGANYGYTF. The CDR3 DNA is TGTGCCAGCAGTGGGACAGGGGCTAACTATGGCTACACCTTC.

This chain connects TRBV6-1 to TRBJ2-1; 12 positions match TRBD1. This CDR3 spans 16 amino acids. V was clipped by 2 bases and J by 9 bases; unmatched bases: 8. The germline CDR1 and CDR2 sequences are MNHNS and SASEGT. The CDR3 loop is CASSEIPGQGAAEQFF. CDR3 coding DNA: TGTGCCAGCAGTGAAATACCGGGACAGGGGGCCGCTGAGCAGTTCTTC.

The V call is TRBV10-2, the J call TRBJ1-4; possibly TRBD1 for D (5 bases). V gave up 8 bases and J gave up 8 bases, with 15 bases separating them. The CDR3 contains 13 residues. Germline assignment: CDR1 WSHSY and CDR2 SAAADI. CDR3 region: CASGSRVTEKLFF. CDR3 nucleotide sequence: TGCGCCAGCGGGTCCAGGGTGACGGAAAAACTGTTTTTT.

For the CDR3, the DNA is TGCGCCAGCAGCTTGGATCGAGAATATAGCAATCAGCCCCAGCATTTT. As protein: CASSLDREYSNQPQHF. The chain carries TRBV5-1 and TRBJ1-5; D is unclear. Trimming pared 0 bases from V and 0 bases from J, leaving 10 bases between. CDR1 and CDR2 (germline): SGHRS, YFSETQ. This CDR3 is 16 amino acids long.

V is TRBV27 and J is TRBJ2-7; TRBD1 agrees at 7 bases. Looked up from germline, CDR1 is MNHEY and CDR2 is SMNVEV (reference sequence). V shed 8 bases and J 5 bases; nucleotides not matched to a gene: 9. The CDR3 is 13 residues long. CDR3 amino acids: CASGQGDAHEQYF. CDR3 nucleotides: TGTGCCAGCGGGCAGGGGGACGCTCACGAGCAGTACTTC.